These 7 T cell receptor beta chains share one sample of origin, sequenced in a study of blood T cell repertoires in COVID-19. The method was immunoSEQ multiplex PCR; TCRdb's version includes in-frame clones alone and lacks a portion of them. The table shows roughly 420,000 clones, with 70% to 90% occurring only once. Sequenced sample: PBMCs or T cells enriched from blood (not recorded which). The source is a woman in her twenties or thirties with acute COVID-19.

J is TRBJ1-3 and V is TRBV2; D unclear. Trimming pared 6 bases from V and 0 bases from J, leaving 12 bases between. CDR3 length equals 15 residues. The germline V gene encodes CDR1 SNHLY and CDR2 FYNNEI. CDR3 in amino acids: CASSYQASSGNTIYF. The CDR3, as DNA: TGTGCCAGCAGCTACCAGGCCTCCTCTGGAAACACCATATATTTT.

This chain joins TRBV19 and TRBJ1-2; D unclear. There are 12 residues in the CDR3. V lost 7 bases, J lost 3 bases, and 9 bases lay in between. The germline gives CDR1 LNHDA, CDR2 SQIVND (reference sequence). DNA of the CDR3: TGTGCCAGTACCGACACGGACTATGGCTACACCTTC. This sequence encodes CASTDTDYGYTF.

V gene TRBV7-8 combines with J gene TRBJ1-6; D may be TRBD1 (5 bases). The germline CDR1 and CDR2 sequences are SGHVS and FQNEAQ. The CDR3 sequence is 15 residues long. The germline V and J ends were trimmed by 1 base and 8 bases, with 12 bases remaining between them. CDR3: CASSLVRQGDSPLHF. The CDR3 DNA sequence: TGTGCCAGCAGCTTAGTGCGTCAGGGTGATTCACCCCTCCACTTT.

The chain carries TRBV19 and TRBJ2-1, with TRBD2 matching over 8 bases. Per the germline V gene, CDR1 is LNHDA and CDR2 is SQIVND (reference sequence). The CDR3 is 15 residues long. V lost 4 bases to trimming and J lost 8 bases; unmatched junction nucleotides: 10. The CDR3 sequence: CASSSGGRFFDEQFF. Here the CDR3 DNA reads TGTGCCAGTAGTAGCGGGGGGAGGTTTTTCGATGAGCAGTTCTTC.

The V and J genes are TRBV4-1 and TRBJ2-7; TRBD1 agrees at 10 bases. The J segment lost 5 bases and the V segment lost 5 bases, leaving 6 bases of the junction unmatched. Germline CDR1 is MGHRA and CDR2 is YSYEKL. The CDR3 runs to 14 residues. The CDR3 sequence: CASSLGQGRDEQYF. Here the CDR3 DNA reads TGCGCCAGCAGCTTGGGACAGGGGAGGGACGAGCAGTACTTC.

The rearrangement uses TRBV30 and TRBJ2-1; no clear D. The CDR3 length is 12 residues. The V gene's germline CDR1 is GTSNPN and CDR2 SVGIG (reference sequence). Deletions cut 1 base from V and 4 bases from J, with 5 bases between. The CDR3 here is CAWSEEYNEQFF. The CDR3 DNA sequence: TGTGCCTGGAGTGAGGAGTACAATGAGCAGTTCTTC.

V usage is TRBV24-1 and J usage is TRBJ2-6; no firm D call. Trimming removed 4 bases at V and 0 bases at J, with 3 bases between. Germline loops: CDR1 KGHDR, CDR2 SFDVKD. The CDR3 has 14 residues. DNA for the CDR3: TGTGCCACCAGTGACTCCTCTGGGGCCAACGTCCTGACTTTC. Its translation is CATSDSSGANVLTF.